A selection of T cell receptor beta chains follows, all from one sample in a study of cytomegalovirus exposure and HLA in healthy donors. Measured with immunoSEQ multiplex PCR; TCRdb has only the in-frame clones, and not every one. The sample includes around 200,000 clones, 80% to 90% of them seen just once. The specimen sequenced was PBMCs. Receptors were obtained from a woman under 30 in good health and CMV-seronegative. Each CDR3 is given with its conserved first and last residue. Fields, in order: J gene, clone size, V gene, D gene, CDR3 DNA, CDR3 protein. A D gene is named only where the DNA matches it firmly. For some rows the clone size is stated as once, few or many, or as a class when expanded; others skip it.

j_gene: TRBJ2-3
abundance: NA
v_gene: TRBV15
d_gene: NA
CDR3nt: TGTGCCACCAGCAGAGATGGAGGCTCTAGCACAGATACGCAGTATTTT
CDR3aa: CATSRDGGSSTDTQYF

j_gene: TRBJ1-1
abundance: few
v_gene: TRBV19
d_gene: NA
CDR3nt: TGTGCCAGTAGAGCCGCAGGGTTCGAAGCTTTCTTT
CDR3aa: CASRAAGFEAFF

j_gene: TRBJ1-5
abundance: NA
v_gene: TRBV28
d_gene: NA
CDR3nt: TGTGCCAGCAGTTTCAGTCTACGGACAGATAGCAATCAGCCCCAGCATTTT
CDR3aa: CASSFSLRTDSNQPQHF

j_gene: TRBJ2-1
abundance: NA
v_gene: TRBV5-1
d_gene: TRBD2
CDR3nt: TGCGCCAGCAGCTTCGGAAGACTAGCGGGAAGGGATGAGCAGTTCTTC
CDR3aa: CASSFGRLAGRDEQFF

j_gene: TRBJ2-3
abundance: NA
v_gene: TRBV5-6
d_gene: NA
CDR3nt: TGTGCCAGCAGGCTCCAGGGGGGAAGCACAGATACGCAGTATTTT
CDR3aa: CASRLQGGSTDTQYF

j_gene: TRBJ1-4
abundance: once
v_gene: TRBV4-3
d_gene: NA
CDR3nt: TGCGCCAGCAGCCAAGACCGAAGCAGGGAGGGGGAAAAACTGTTTTTT
CDR3aa: CASSQDRSREGEKLFF

j_gene: TRBJ1-5
abundance: NA
v_gene: TRBV28
d_gene: NA
CDR3nt: TGTGCCAGCAGCCCTAATTATAGCAATCAGCCCCAGCATTTT
CDR3aa: CASSPNYSNQPQHF

j_gene: TRBJ2-5
abundance: once
v_gene: TRBV6-1
d_gene: TRBD1
CDR3nt: TGTGCCAGCAGTCCCAGGACAGGGCAGCAGACCCAGTACTTC
CDR3aa: CASSPRTGQQTQYF

j_gene: TRBJ2-1
abundance: few
v_gene: TRBV7-9
d_gene: NA
CDR3nt: TGTGCCAGCAGCTTAGAGCATGAGCAGTTCTTC
CDR3aa: CASSLEHEQFF

j_gene: TRBJ1-3
abundance: NA
v_gene: TRBV28
d_gene: NA
CDR3nt: TGTGCCAGCAGTCCTACAGGTTCTGGAAACACCATATATTTT
CDR3aa: CASSPTGSGNTIYF

j_gene: TRBJ2-7
abundance: once
v_gene: TRBV29-1
d_gene: NA
CDR3nt: TGCAGCGTCCTCAAAGCAGGTCCACTAGGGCTCGAGCAGTACTTC
CDR3aa: CSVLKAGPLGLEQYF

j_gene: TRBJ2-7
abundance: NA
v_gene: TRBV5-5
d_gene: TRBD1
CDR3nt: TGTGCCAGCAGCGCCTCCGTCCGGGACAGGTTCTCCTACGAGCAGTACTTC
CDR3aa: CASSASVRDRFSYEQYF

j_gene: TRBJ2-7
abundance: NA
v_gene: TRBV7-9
d_gene: TRBD2
CDR3nt: TGTGCCAGCAGCTTAGACGGGACTAGCGGGAGCGAGCAGTACTTC
CDR3aa: CASSLDGTSGSEQYF

j_gene: TRBJ2-1
abundance: NA
v_gene: TRBV11-2
d_gene: TRBD2
CDR3nt: TGTGCCAGCAGCTTCAGCGGGAACGATGAGCAGTTCTTC
CDR3aa: CASSFSGNDEQFF

j_gene: TRBJ2-1
abundance: NA
v_gene: TRBV6-6
d_gene: TRBD1
CDR3nt: TGTGCCAGCAGTTACCTCGGACAGGGGGCCCATGAGCAGTTCTTC
CDR3aa: CASSYLGQGAHEQFF